Each of the 23 T cell receptor beta chains below was sequenced from the same sample in a study of blood T cell repertoires in COVID-19. Using immunoSEQ multiplex PCR, the repertoire was profiled, and TCRdb retains in-frame clones only, with some absent. The table has 250,000 to 300,000 clones, approximately 87% seen once. The sequencing sample was made of peripheral blood. Every receptor here comes from a man in his 60s who had recovered from COVID-19.

V usage is TRBV7-3 and J usage is TRBJ2-2; D may be TRBD1 (6 bases). Germline loops: CDR1 SGHTA, CDR2 FQGTGA. V lost 2 bases, J lost 8 bases, and 12 bases lay in between. This CDR3 is built from 14 residues. The CDR3 nucleotides are TGTGCCAGCAGCTTAGCAGGGGCTGGAGGGGAGCTGTTTTTT. Translating gives CASSLAGAGGELFF.

CDR3 bases: TGTGCCTGGAGCCCAGGGTTAGGCAAAAACATTCAGTACTTC. Translating gives CAWSPGLGKNIQYF. V and J are TRBV30 and TRBJ2-4; tentatively, D is TRBD1 (5 bases). Germline CDR1 and CDR2: GTSNPN and SVGIG (reference sequence). Trimming left V 3 bases short and J 3 bases short, with 12 bases between. CDR3 length: 14 amino acids.

This chain links TRBV10-3 with TRBJ2-3, with D possibly TRBD2 on 5 matching bases. The length of the CDR3 is 14 residues. The germline CDR1 and CDR2 sequences are ENHRY and SYGVKD. Trimming cost V 6 bases and J 2 bases, with 12 bases left between them. The CDR3 DNA reads as TGTGCCATCAGCTCGGGATTGCCCACAGATACGCAGTATTTT. Encoded protein: CAISSGLPTDTQYF.

This clone occurred a few times. This chain joins TRBV28 and TRBJ1-3, with TRBD1 matching 8 bases. Trimming took 7 bases from V and 0 from J; bases not matched to a gene: 11. Germline V gene lookup returns CDR1 MDHEN and CDR2 SYDVKM. This CDR3 region has 17 residues. For the CDR3, the DNA is TGTGCCAGCACCCCCAGCGGGACAGGCGGCTCTGGAAACACCATATATTTT. Residues: CASTPSGTGGSGNTIYF.

The V and J genes are TRBV30 and TRBJ1-1; TRBD1 is a possible D gene (6 bases). The CDR3 contains 11 residues. V was trimmed by 5 bases and J by 10 bases, leaving 14 bases between them. CDR1 and CDR2 from the germline V gene are GTSNPN and SVGIG (reference sequence). The CDR3 spells CAWGGLEGAFF. The CDR3 bases are TGTGCCTGGGGGGGCCTGGAGGGAGCTTTCTTT.

The V and J genes are TRBV5-5 and TRBJ2-7, with 7 bases fitting TRBD2. Germline V gene data show CDR1 as SGHKS and CDR2 as YYEKEE (reference sequence). This CDR3 comprises 16 residues. With V trimmed by 1 base and J by 1 base, 8 bases remained unmatched. The CDR3 here is CASSLRGGSGSYEQYF. The CDR3 coding sequence is TGTGCCAGCAGCTTGAGGGGCGGGAGTGGGTCCTACGAGCAGTACTTC.

This rearrangement joins TRBV18 to TRBJ1-1, with TRBD1 identical over 8 bases. V shed 1 base and J 0 bases; nucleotides not matched to a gene: 7. This CDR3 has 17 residues. The germline gives CDR1 KGHSH, CDR2 LQKENI. The CDR3 sequence is CASSPRRGQQMNTEAFF. CDR3 nucleotide sequence: TGTGCCAGCTCACCACGCAGGGGGCAACAAATGAACACTGAAGCTTTCTTT.

This sequence joins TRBV29-1 and TRBJ1-1; 9 nucleotides match TRBD1. Germline trimming cut 0 bases from V and 1 base from J; bases unmatched to any gene: 3. Germline lookup yields CDR1 SQVTM and CDR2 ANQGSEA. CDR3 length: 15 amino acids. CDR3 coding DNA: TGCAGCGTTGAAGACCCGGGACAGGGGAACACTGAAGCTTTCTTT. Its translation is CSVEDPGQGNTEAFF.

This chain joins TRBV9 and TRBJ1-1; a possible D gene is TRBD1 (6 bases). This CDR3 is built from 11 residues. The V and J ends lost 7 bases and 4 bases respectively, with 8 bases between them. CDR1 is SGDLS and CDR2 is YYNGEE in the germline V gene. As DNA, the CDR3 is TGTGCCAGCGGGGGGGCCACTGAAGCTTTCTTT. It specifies CASGGATEAFF.

The gene calls are TRBV19 and TRBJ2-5; D uncertain. Trimming left V 0 bases short and J 4 bases short, with 3 bases between. Germline V lookup: CDR1 LNHDA, CDR2 SQIVND (reference sequence). This CDR3 is 12 amino acids long. This chain's CDR3 is CASSIDRETQYF. The DNA for the CDR3 is TGTGCCAGTAGTATAGATCGAGAGACCCAGTACTTC.

In this sample, this clone turned up a few times. J is TRBJ1-3 and V is TRBV19; 8 bases line up with TRBD1. Per germline, CDR1 LNHDA and CDR2 SQIVND (reference sequence). This CDR3 comprises 16 residues. Trimming removed 5 bases from V and 4 bases from J; junction bases left unmatched: 10. CDR3: CASSLRTGLLGNTIYF. The CDR3, as DNA: TGTGCCAGTAGTCTCCGGACAGGGCTTCTCGGAAACACCATATATTTT.

Regarding this clone: Other DNA sequences from this sample encode an identical CDR3 as well. The rearrangement joins TRBV6-5 to TRBJ1-2, with 8 bases lining up with TRBD1. The V segment lost 6 bases and the J segment 5 bases; nucleotides outside the gene matches: 8. Germline-derived CDR1 and CDR2 are MNHEY and SVGAGI. The CDR3 runs 14 residues. The CDR3 here is CASRLGQGIYGYTF. The CDR3 bases are TGTGCCAGCAGGCTCGGACAGGGTATATATGGCTACACCTTC.

J is TRBJ1-6 and V is TRBV7-2, with D maybe TRBD1 (6 bases). The ends were cut back, 1 base at V and 1 base at J, with 8 bases in the middle. The CDR3 is 16 amino acids. Looked up from germline, CDR1 is SGHTA and CDR2 is FQGNSA. CDR3 nucleotides: TGTGCCAGCAGCTTAGAAGGGACATCCTATAATTCACCCCTCCACTTT. Protein product: CASSLEGTSYNSPLHF.

In DNA, the CDR3 is TGTGCCCTAATACAGGGGGGCATGAACACTGAAGCTTTCTTT. It encodes CALIQGGMNTEAFF. V and J are TRBV18 and TRBJ1-1; 8 nucleotides match TRBD1. The trim removed 11 bases at V and 0 bases at J, leaving 8 bases unmatched. CDR1 KGHSH and CDR2 LQKENI come from the germline V gene. CDR3 size: 14 residues.

The rearrangement links TRBV28 to TRBJ2-7, with D unclear. CDR3 length: 13 residues. The ends were cut back, 2 bases at V and 3 bases at J, with 8 bases in the middle. Germline CDR1 reads MDHEN; CDR2 reads SYDVKM. CDR3 bases: TGTGCCAGCAGTTTACCCGACATCTACGAGCAGTACTTC. It encodes CASSLPDIYEQYF.

The CDR3 is CASSQAPGGTYEQYF. CDR3 in DNA: TGTGCCAGCAGCCAAGCTCCGGGAGGGACCTACGAGCAGTACTTC. The chain combines TRBV3-1 (or the pseudogene TRBV3-2) with TRBJ2-7; 8 bases fit TRBD2. This CDR3 spans 15 amino acids. CDR1 LGHDT and CDR2 YNNKEL come from the germline V gene (reference sequence). Trimming at V came to 1 base and at J to 2 bases, leaving 4 bases not matched to a gene.

The V call is TRBV12-3 or TRBV12-4, the J call TRBJ2-7, with D possibly being TRBD1 (5 bases). This CDR3 has 13 residues. Trimming cost V 8 bases and J 3 bases, with 14 bases left between them. The CDR3 here is CASRQTPFYEQYF. The CDR3 DNA sequence: TGTGCCAGCCGACAGACCCCTTTCTACGAGCAGTACTTC.

This chain links TRBV5-1 with TRBJ2-7, with 13 bases identical to TRBD2. Germline trimming cut 4 bases from V and 4 bases from J; bases unmatched to any gene: 8. The CDR3 totals 16 residues. CDR1 and CDR2 from the germline V gene are SGHRS and YFSETQ. In DNA form, the CDR3 reads TGCGCCAGCAGCGACCGGACTAGCGGGGGTTCGTACGAGCAGTACTTC. Protein: CASSDRTSGGSYEQYF.

V is TRBV2 and J is TRBJ1-6, with D perhaps TRBD1 (5 bases). Germline V lookup: CDR1 SNHLY, CDR2 FYNNEI. Trimming pared 6 bases from V and 7 bases from J, leaving 13 bases between. This CDR3 has 14 residues. CDR3: CASRGDSDNSPLHF. Written as DNA, the CDR3 is TGTGCCAGCAGAGGTGACAGTGACAATTCACCCCTCCACTTT. Full variable domain (outside the CDR3, taken from reference TRBV2 and TRBJ1-6): EPEVTQTPSHQVTQMGQEVILRCVPISNHLYFYWYRQILGQKVEFLVSFYNNEISEKSEIFDDQFSVERPDGSNFTLKIRSTKLEDSAMYFCASRGDSDNSPLHFGNGTRLTVT.

This rearrangement joins TRBV19 to TRBJ2-7, with 9 positions matching TRBD1. CDR1 and CDR2 (germline): LNHDA, SQIVND (reference sequence). V shed 5 bases and J 7 bases; nucleotides not matched to a gene: 12. This CDR3 has 15 residues. CDR3 coding DNA: TGTGCCAGTAGTGCAGACAGGGGGGTCGCGGGAGAGCAGTACTTC. Translated, it gives CASSADRGVAGEQYF.

In its sample, this clone was seen once. The chain combines TRBV10-3 with TRBJ2-5; 12 bases agree with TRBD1. The V gene end was trimmed by 5 bases and the J gene end by 4 bases; junction bases not matched to a gene: 5. CDR3 length: 15 residues. In germline, CDR1 is ENHRY, CDR2 SYGVKD. The CDR3 protein is CAISQPGQGAETQYF. CDR3 bases: TGTGCCATCAGTCAGCCGGGACAGGGGGCAGAGACCCAGTACTTC.

The chain employs TRBV3-1 (or the pseudogene TRBV3-2) and TRBJ1-3; 7 bases align to TRBD1. This CDR3 is built from 15 residues. In germline, CDR1 is LGHDT, CDR2 YNNKEL (reference sequence). V shed 3 bases and J 3 bases; nucleotides not matched to a gene: 5. The CDR3 loop reads CASSQLGGLGNTIYF. In DNA form, the CDR3 reads TGTGCCAGCAGCCAGCTAGGGGGCCTTGGAAACACCATATATTTT.

The V and J genes are TRBV9 and TRBJ2-7; 9 positions agree with TRBD1. Looked up from germline, CDR1 is SGDLS and CDR2 is YYNGEE. The CDR3 covers 16 residues. V gave up 2 bases and J gave up 6 bases; unmatched junction bases: 12. The CDR3 nucleotides read TGTGCCAGCAGCGTTCTCCCCGGACAGGGGCTTACCGAGCAGTACTTC. Residues: CASSVLPGQGLTEQYF.